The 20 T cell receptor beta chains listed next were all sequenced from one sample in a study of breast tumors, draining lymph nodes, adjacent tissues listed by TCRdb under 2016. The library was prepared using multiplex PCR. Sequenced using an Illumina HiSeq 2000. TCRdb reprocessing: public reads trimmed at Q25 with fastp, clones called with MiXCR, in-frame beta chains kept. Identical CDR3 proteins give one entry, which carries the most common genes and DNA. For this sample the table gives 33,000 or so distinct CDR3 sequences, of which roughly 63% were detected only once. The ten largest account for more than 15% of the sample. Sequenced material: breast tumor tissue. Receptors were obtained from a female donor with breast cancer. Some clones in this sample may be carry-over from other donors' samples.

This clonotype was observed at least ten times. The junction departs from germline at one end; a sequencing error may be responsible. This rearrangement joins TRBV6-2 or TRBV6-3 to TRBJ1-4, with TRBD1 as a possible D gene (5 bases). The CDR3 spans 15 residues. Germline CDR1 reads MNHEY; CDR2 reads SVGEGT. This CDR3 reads CASSHSGGKGEKLFF. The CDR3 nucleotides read TGTGCCAGCAGTCACTCGGGGGGGAAGGGTGAAAAACTGTTTTTT.

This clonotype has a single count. The CDR3 region is CASSSQGMGADTQYF. The CDR3, as DNA: TGTGCCAGCAGCTCCCAGGGAATGGGAGCAGATACGCAGTATTTT. The rearrangement uses TRBV7-2 and TRBJ2-3; D assignment may be TRBD1 or TRBD2 (5 bases each). The CDR3 spans 15 residues. With 4 bases removed from V and 4 bases from J, the gap between germline ends came to 15 bases. The germline V gene encodes CDR1 SGHTA and CDR2 FQGNSA.

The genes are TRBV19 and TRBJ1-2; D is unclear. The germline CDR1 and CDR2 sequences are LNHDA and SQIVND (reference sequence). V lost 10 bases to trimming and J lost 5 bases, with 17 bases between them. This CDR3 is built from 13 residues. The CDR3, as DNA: TGTGCCACCGCCGGAAAGGGATTTTATGGCTACACCTTC. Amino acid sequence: CATAGKGFYGYTF.

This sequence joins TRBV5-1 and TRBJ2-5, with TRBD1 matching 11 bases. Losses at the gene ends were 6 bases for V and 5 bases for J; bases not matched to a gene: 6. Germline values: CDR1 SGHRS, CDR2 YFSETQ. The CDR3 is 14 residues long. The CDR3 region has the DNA TGCGCCAGCACCATGGACAGGGGGCCTGAGACCCAGTACTTC. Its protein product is CASTMDRGPETQYF.

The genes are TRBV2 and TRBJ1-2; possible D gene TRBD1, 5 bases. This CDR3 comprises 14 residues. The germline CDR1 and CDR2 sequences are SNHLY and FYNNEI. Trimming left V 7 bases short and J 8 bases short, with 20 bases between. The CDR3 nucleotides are TGTGCCAGCATTCCGGACCCGGCAGGGTACGGCTACACCTTC. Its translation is CASIPDPAGYGYTF.

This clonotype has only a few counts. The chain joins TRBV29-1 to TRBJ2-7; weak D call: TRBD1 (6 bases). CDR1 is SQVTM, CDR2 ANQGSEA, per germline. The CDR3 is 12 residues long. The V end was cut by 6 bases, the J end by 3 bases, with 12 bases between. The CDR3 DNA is TGCAGCGTCGCCCAGGACAGCTACGAGCAGTACTTC. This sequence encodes CSVAQDSYEQYF.

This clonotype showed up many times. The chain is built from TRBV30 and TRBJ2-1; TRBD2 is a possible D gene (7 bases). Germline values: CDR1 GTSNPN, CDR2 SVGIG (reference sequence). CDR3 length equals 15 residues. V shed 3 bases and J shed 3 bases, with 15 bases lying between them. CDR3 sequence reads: CAWSATRGGYNEQFF. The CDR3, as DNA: TGTGCCTGGAGCGCGACTAGGGGGGGCTACAATGAGCAGTTCTTC.

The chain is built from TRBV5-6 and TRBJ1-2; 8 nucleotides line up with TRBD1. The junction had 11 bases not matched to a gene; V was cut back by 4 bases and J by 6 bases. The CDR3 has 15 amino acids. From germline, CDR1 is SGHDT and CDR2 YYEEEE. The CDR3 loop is CASSAGQGRNNGYTF. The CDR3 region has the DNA TGTGCCAGCAGCGCCGGACAGGGACGGAATAATGGCTACACCTTC.

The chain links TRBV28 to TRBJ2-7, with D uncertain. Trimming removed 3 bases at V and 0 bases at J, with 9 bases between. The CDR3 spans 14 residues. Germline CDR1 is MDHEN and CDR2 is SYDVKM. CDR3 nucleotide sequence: TGTGCCAGCAGTTTGCCTGTTAGCTCCTACGAGCAGTACTTC. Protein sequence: CASSLPVSSYEQYF.

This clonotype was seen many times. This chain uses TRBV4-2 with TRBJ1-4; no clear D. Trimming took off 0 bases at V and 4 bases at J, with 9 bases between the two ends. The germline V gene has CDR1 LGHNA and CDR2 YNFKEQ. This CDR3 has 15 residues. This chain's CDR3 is CASSQDPRYNEKLFF. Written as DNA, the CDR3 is TGTGCCAGCAGCCAAGATCCTCGTTATAATGAAAAACTGTTTTTT.

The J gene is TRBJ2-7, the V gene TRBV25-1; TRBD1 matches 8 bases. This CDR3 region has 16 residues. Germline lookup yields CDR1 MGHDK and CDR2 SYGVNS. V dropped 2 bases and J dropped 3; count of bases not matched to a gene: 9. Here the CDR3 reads CASSEERQGTNYEQYF. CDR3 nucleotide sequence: TGTGCCAGCAGTGAAGAGCGACAGGGGACGAACTACGAGCAGTACTTC.

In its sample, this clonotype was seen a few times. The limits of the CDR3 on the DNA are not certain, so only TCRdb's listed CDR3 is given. The CDR3 is CSAMWTSGRNEQFFGPGANVLTF. This sequence joins TRBV20-1 and TRBJ2-6; the table's D call, TRBD2, was not checked against the DNA. Germline V gives CDR1 DFQATT, CDR2 SNEGSKA (reference sequence). Including both end residues, the CDR3 is 23 amino acids long.

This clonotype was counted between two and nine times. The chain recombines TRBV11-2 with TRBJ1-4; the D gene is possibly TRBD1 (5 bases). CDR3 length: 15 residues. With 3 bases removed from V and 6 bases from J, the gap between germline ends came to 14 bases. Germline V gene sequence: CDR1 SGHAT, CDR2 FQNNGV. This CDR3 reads CASSLIRGVHEKLFF. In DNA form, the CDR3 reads TGTGCCAGCAGCTTGATAAGGGGTGTCCATGAAAAACTGTTTTTT.

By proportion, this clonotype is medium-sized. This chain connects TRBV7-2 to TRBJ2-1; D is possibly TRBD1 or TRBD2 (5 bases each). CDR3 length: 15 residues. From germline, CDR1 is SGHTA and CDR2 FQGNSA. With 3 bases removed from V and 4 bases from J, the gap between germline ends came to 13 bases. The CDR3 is CASSFAGTSYNEQFF. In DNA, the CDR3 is TGTGCCAGCAGCTTCGCAGGGACCTCGTACAATGAGCAGTTCTTC.

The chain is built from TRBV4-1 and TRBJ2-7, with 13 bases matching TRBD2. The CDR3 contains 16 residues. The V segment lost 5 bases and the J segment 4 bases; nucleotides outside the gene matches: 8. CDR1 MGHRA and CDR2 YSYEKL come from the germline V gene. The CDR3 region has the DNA TGCGCCAGCAGCTTCCGACTAGCGGGGGGAGGATACGAGCAGTACTTC. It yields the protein CASSFRLAGGGYEQYF.

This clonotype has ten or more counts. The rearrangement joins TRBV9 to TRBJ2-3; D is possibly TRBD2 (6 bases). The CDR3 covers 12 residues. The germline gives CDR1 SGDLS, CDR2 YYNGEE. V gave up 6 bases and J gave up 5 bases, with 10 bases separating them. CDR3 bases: TGTGCCAGCACGGGACTCGAAGATACGCAGTATTTT. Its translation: CASTGLEDTQYF.

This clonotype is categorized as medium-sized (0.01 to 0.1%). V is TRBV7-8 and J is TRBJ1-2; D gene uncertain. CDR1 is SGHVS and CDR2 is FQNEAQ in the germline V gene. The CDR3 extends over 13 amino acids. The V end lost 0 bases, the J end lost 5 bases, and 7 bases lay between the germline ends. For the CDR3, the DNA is TGTGCCAGCAGCTTAGCGGTCGATTATGGCTACACCTTC. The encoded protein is CASSLAVDYGYTF.

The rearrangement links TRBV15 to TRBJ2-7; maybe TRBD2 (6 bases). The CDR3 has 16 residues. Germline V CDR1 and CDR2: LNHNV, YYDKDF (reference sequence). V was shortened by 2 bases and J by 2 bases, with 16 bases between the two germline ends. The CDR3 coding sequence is TGTGCCACCAGCAGAATGGGGAGGAGTGGGCCCTACGAGCAGTACTTC. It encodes CATSRMGRSGPYEQYF.

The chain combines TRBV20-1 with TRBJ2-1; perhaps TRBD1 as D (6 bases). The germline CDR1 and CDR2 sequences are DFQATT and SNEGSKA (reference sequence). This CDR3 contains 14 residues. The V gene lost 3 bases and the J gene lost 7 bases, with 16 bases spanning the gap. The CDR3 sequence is CSASRGGYRNEQFF. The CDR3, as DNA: TGCAGTGCTAGCCGAGGGGGTTATAGAAATGAGCAGTTCTTC.

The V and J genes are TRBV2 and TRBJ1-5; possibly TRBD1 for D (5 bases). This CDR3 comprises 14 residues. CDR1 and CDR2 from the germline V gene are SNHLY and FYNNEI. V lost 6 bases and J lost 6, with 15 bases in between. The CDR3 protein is CASRFRVNSQPQHF. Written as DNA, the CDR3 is TGTGCCAGCAGATTCAGGGTAAACTCTCAGCCCCAGCATTTT.